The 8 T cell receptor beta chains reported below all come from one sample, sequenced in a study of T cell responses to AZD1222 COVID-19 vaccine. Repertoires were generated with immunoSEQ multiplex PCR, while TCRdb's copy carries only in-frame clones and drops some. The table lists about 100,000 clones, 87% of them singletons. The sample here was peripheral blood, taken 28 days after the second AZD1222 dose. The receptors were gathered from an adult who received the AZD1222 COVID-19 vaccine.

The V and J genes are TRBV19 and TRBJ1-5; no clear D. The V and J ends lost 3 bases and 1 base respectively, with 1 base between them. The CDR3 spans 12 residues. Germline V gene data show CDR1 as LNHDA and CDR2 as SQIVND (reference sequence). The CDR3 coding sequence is TGTGCCAGTAGTATCAGCAATCAGCCCCAGCATTTT. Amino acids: CASSISNQPQHF.

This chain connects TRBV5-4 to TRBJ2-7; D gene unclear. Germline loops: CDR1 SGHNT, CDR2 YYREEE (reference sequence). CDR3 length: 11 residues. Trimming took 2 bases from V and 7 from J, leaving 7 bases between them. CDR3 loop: CASSLRSEQYF. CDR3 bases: TGTGCCAGCAGCTTACGATCAGAGCAGTACTTC. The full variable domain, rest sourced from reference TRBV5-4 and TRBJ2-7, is ETGVTQSPTHLIKTRGQQVTLRCSSQSGHNTVSWYQQALGQGPQFIFQYYREEENGRGNFPPRFSGLQFPNYSSELNVNALELDDSALYLCASSLRSEQYFGPGTRLTVT.

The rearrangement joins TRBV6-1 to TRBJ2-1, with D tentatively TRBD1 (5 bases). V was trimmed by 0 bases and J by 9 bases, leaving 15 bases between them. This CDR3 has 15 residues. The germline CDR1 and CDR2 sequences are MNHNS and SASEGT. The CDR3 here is CASSEASNSQGEQFF. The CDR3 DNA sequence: TGTGCCAGCAGTGAAGCCTCAAACAGCCAGGGTGAGCAGTTCTTC.

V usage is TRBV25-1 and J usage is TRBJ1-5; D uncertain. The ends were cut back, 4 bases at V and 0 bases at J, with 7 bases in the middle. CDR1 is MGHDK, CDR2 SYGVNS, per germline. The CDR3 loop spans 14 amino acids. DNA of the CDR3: TGTGCCAGCAGTGCATATTATAGCAATCAGCCCCAGCATTTT. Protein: CASSAYYSNQPQHF.

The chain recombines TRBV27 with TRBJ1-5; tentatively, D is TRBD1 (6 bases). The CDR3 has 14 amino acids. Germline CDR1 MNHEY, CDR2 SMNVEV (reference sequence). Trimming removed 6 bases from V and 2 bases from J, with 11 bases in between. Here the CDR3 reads CASRQGGGNQPQHF. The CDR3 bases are TGTGCCAGCAGACAGGGCGGTGGCAATCAGCCCCAGCATTTT.

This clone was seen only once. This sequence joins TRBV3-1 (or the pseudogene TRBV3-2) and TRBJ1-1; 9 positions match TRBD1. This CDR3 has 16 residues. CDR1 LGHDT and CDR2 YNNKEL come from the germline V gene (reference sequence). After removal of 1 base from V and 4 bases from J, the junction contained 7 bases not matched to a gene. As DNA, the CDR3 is TGTGCCAGCAGCCAAGTTGGCAAGGACAGGGGCACTGAAGCTTTCTTT. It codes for CASSQVGKDRGTEAFF.

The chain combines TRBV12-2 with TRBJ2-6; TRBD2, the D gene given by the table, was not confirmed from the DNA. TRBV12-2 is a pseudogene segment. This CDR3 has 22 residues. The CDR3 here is CASRLEGGSGQNLASGANVLTF. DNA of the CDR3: TGTGCAAGTCGCCTGGAGGGTGGTAGCGGTCAAAACCTGGCCTCTGGGGCCAACGTCCTGACTTTC.

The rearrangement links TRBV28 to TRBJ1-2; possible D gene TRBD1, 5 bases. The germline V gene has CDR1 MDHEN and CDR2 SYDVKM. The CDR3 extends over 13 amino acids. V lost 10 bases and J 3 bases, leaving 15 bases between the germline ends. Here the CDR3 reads CAIGGLGYYGYTF. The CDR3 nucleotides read TGTGCCATCGGGGGTTTGGGGTACTATGGCTACACCTTC.